This T cell receptor (beta chain) was recovered during a study of OX40 agonist ivuxolimab in advanced cancers. In the study overall: The costimulatory receptor OX40 (CD134) was targeted by ivuxolimab, a fully human IgG2 agonistic monoclonal antibody. Intravenous ivuxolimab was administered to patients every 2 weeks at six dose levels: 0.01, 0.1, 0.3, 1.5, 3 and 10 mg/kg. Of the 52 patients in dose escalation, approximately 20 had hepatocellular carcinoma, approximately 15 had melanoma, 9 had renal cell carcinoma and 9 had head and neck cancer. Peripheral TCRbeta sequencing was intended to test whether TCR sequence diversity was altered and clonal T-cell expansion was caused by ivuxolimab. Partial responses occurred in three dose-escalation patients: two with cutaneous melanoma and one with hepatocellular carcinoma. Prior anti-PD-1, anti-PD-L1 or anti-CTLA-4 therapy was permitted, and checkpoint inhibitors had been received by about 44% of dose-escalation patients. In the dose-escalation cohort, roughly four fifths of patients were male, and the mean age was approximately 60 years, with a range of about 23 to 90. The paper reports the monotherapy dose-escalation portion (N ≈ 52 patients) of the phase I ivuxolimab trial.

To sequence the TCRbeta CDR3 region, genomic DNA was isolated from the sorted cells. The immunoSEQ Assay was used for sequencing of TCRbeta CDR3 regions. TCRdb took over this immuneACCESS table, retaining in-frame rearrangements with V and J assigned. Such tables are incomplete; in checked studies, under half of the missing clones stem from an unresolved V gene, and the remainder is unexplained. The sample table shows under 40,000 clones, and about 90% are seen once. Under 20% of the sample comes from the top ten. The paper's findings and limits, for the study overall: In the 0.1-3.0 mg/kg groups, partial responders had among the lowest normalized peripheral clonal expansion, particularly in CD8+ T cells. Clonal expansion of both CD4+ and CD8+ blood T cells was observed from baseline to week 6 at doses 0.1 to 3.0 mg/kg. After ivuxolimab, more expanded clones were found on average in CD8+ T cells than in CD4+ T cells. The antigen specificity of the peripheral T cells that underwent clonal expansion was not determined. Low levels of normalized T-cell clonal expansion were also shown by some nonresponding patients.

CDR1 and CDR2 are read off the germline V gene as SGHTA and FQGNSA. The V end loses 8 bases and the J end loses 3 bases, and a stretch of 2 bases separates them. The CDR3 covers 11 residues, taking in both the cysteine and the phenylalanine. Only the CDR3 part of the read is kept: 33 bases, read in frame from the first base. The trial excluded patients who had a history of autoimmune disease or who were on systemic immunosuppression. Peripheral blood for TCR sequencing was collected from all dose cohorts at baseline, on cycle 4 day 1, and on cycle 7 day 1. The samples were drawn from a first-in-human, open-label, multicenter phase I dose-escalation trial of ivuxolimab. Adults with locally advanced or metastatic head and neck squamous cell, hepatocellular, melanoma or renal cell carcinoma were enrolled in the trial. Before TCR sequencing, CD4+ T cells and CD8+ T cells were sorted from peripheral blood as separate populations.

This clone was seen a single time. Its recognized antigen is unknown. It has no much larger one-base neighbor in the sample; base qualities were not kept. The rearranged segments are TRBV7-2 and TRBJ1-6, with the D gene uncertain. The source of this sequence is an adult with an advanced solid tumor such as melanoma, head and neck, liver or kidney cancer. Here the sequenced sample was CD4+ or CD8+ T cells sorted from blood, taken in a trial of the OX40 agonist ivuxolimab. The CDR3 protein is CASGYNSPLHF. The nucleotides read TGTGCCAGCGGCTATAATTCACCCCTCCACTTT. The entire variable domain, with the stretches around the CDR3 drawn from the reference TRBV7-2 and TRBJ1-6 proteins, is GAGVSQSPSNKVTEKGKDVELRCDPISGHTALYWYRQSLGQGLEFLIYFQGNSAPDKSGLPSDRFSAERTGGSVSTLTIQRTQQEDSAVYLCASGYNSPLHFGNGTRLTVT.